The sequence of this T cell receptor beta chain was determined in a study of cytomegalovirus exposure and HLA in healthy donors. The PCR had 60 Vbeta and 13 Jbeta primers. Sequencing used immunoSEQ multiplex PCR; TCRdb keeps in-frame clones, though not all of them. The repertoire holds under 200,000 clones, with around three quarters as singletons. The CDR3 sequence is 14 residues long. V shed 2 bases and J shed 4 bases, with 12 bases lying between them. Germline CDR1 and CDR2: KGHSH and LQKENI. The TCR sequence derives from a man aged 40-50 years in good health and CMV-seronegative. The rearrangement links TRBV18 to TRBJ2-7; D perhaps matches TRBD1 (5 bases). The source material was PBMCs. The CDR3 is CASSPGAGQYEQYF. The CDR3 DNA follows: TGTGCCAGCTCACCAGGGGCCGGGCAATACGAGCAGTACTTC.